A single sample gave rise to the 28 T cell receptor beta chains below, sequenced in a study of shared clonotypes between healthy human individuals. This table comes from immunoSEQ multiplex PCR, and its TCRdb copy is limited to in-frame clones, with some not included. The sample shows over a million clones, 70% to 80% of them seen only once. The sample was memory CD4+ T cells from PBMCs. Subset specified: CD45RA-negative fraction. The receptor set was obtained from a man younger than 35 in good health. Some clones in this sample may be carry-over from other donors' samples.

The J gene is TRBJ2-7, the V gene TRBV2, with D tentatively TRBD2 (6 bases). The length of the CDR3 is 14 residues. CDR1 is SNHLY and CDR2 is FYNNEI in the germline V gene. With 7 bases removed from V and 0 bases from J, the gap between germline ends came to 13 bases. The CDR3 is CASKAEGLSYEQYF. CDR3 DNA sequence: TGTGCCAGCAAGGCAGAGGGACTCTCCTACGAGCAGTACTTC.

V gene TRBV29-1 combines with J gene TRBJ1-5; D gene ambiguous. The V end lost 4 bases, the J end lost 0 bases, and 7 bases lay between the germline ends. This CDR3 contains 13 residues. Germline values: CDR1 SQVTM, CDR2 ANQGSEA. CDR3 nucleotides: TGCAGCGTTGTTAGCGATAGCAATCAGCCCCAGCATTTT. Translation: CSVVSDSNQPQHF.

V is TRBV29-1 and J is TRBJ1-2, with D tentatively TRBD1 (5 bases). V lost 7 bases, J lost 2 bases, and 14 bases lay in between. Per germline, CDR1 SQVTM and CDR2 ANQGSEA. The CDR3 spans 13 residues. CDR3 protein: CSAGDGPNYGYTF. Written as DNA, the CDR3 is TGCAGCGCTGGGGACGGACCCAACTATGGCTACACCTTC. The full variable domain, with the rest looked up from reference TRBV29-1 and TRBJ1-2, is SAVISQKPSRDICQRGTSLTIQCQVDSQVTMMFWYRQQPGQSLTLIATANQGSEATYESGFVIDKFPISRPNLTFSTLTVSNMSPEDSSIYLCSAGDGPNYGYTFGSGTRLTVV.

The chain uses TRBV18 and TRBJ2-3, with 10 bases identical to TRBD2. The CDR3 runs to 15 residues. V dropped 6 bases and J dropped 5; count of bases not matched to a gene: 8. The germline CDR1 and CDR2 sequences are KGHSH and LQKENI. The CDR3 DNA reads TGTGCCAGCTCGTCCATAGCGGGAGGCGAAGATACGCAGTATTTT. Protein sequence: CASSSIAGGEDTQYF.

This chain connects TRBV10-1 to TRBJ1-1; unclear D gene. The CDR3 contains 14 residues. Per the germline V gene, CDR1 is WNHNN and CDR2 is SYGVQD (reference sequence). Trimming pared 2 bases from V and 1 base from J, leaving 8 bases between. The DNA of the CDR3 is TGCGCCAGCAGTGAGATGCGGGAGAACACTGAAGCTTTCTTT. Protein: CASSEMRENTEAFF.

The sample holds a few counts of this clone. CDR3 sequence reads: CASSSNSNQPQHF. The CDR3 nucleotides read TGTGCCAGCAGTTCAAATAGCAATCAGCCCCAGCATTTT. The rearrangement uses TRBV6-6 and TRBJ1-5; D is uncertain. The germline V gene encodes CDR1 MNHNY and CDR2 SVGAGI (reference sequence). The length of the CDR3 is 13 residues. V was cut by 4 bases and J by 0 bases, with 4 bases left in between.

This sequence joins TRBV9 and TRBJ1-1; weak D call: TRBD1 (5 bases). V was trimmed by 4 bases and J by 5 bases, leaving 12 bases between them. This CDR3 has 13 amino acids. CDR1 and CDR2 (germline): SGDLS, YYNGEE. In nucleotides, the CDR3 is TGTGCCAGCAGCACTACCTCAGGGACTGAAGCTTTCTTT. The encoded protein is CASSTTSGTEAFF.

The chain employs TRBV7-3 and TRBJ2-7; D uncertain. Trimming left V 5 bases short and J 2 bases short, with 10 bases between. Germline V gives CDR1 SGHTA, CDR2 FQGTGA. The CDR3 has 13 amino acids. The CDR3 loop reads CASSPGPTYEQYF. The CDR3 nucleotides read TGTGCCAGCAGCCCGGGTCCGACCTACGAGCAGTACTTC.

A remark on this clone: Within the sample, other DNA sequences also encode this same CDR3. The J gene is TRBJ2-5, the V gene TRBV29-1; either TRBD1 or TRBD2 may supply D (5 bases each). CDR1 and CDR2 from the germline V gene are SQVTM and ANQGSEA. The length of the CDR3 is 13 residues. Between the trimmed V and J ends, which lost 6 bases and 2 bases, there was a span of 13 bases. This CDR3 is CSVSRGFQETQYF. CDR3 nucleotides: TGCAGCGTCTCGAGGGGCTTTCAAGAGACCCAGTACTTC. Filled out from reference TRBV29-1 and TRBJ2-5, the complete variable domain reads SAVISQKPSRDICQRGTSLTIQCQVDSQVTMMFWYRQQPGQSLTLIATANQGSEATYESGFVIDKFPISRPNLTFSTLTVSNMSPEDSSIYLCSVSRGFQETQYFGPGTRLLVL.

J is TRBJ2-5 and V is TRBV2; tentatively, D is TRBD1 or TRBD2 (6 bases each). This CDR3 is built from 13 residues. From germline, CDR1 is SNHLY and CDR2 FYNNEI. Trimming took off 6 bases at V and 5 bases at J, with 13 bases between the two ends. The CDR3 spells CASREGVWETQYF. CDR3 bases: TGTGCCAGCAGGGAGGGGGTGTGGGAGACCCAGTACTTC.

The chain is built from TRBV7-2 and TRBJ1-5; D remains ambiguous. V was shortened by 5 bases and J by 6 bases, with 8 bases between the two germline ends. The CDR3 contains 12 residues. Germline CDR1 SGHTA, CDR2 FQGNSA. The CDR3 spells CASSGKLQPQHF. The CDR3 bases are TGTGCCAGCAGCGGAAAGCTTCAGCCCCAGCATTTT. Using reference TRBV7-2 and TRBJ1-5 for the parts outside the CDR3, the full variable domain is GAGVSQSPSNKVTEKGKDVELRCDPISGHTALYWYRQSLGQGLEFLIYFQGNSAPDKSGLPSDRFSAERTGGSVSTLTIQRTQQEDSAVYLCASSGKLQPQHFGDGTRLSIL.

This clone occurred a few times. The chain carries TRBV11-2 and TRBJ1-1; 8 bases are a match to TRBD1. V was clipped by 5 bases and J by 4 bases; unmatched bases: 6. In germline, CDR1 is SGHAT, CDR2 FQNNGV. This CDR3 comprises 14 residues. The CDR3 DNA reads TGTGCCAGCAGCCCCGGACAGGGAAGCACTGAAGCTTTCTTT. Translating it yields CASSPGQGSTEAFF.

The chain uses TRBV7-8 and TRBJ2-7; 14 bases align to TRBD2. The CDR3 contains 19 residues. Germline V lookup: CDR1 SGHVS, CDR2 FQNEAQ. The V gene end was trimmed by 4 bases and the J gene end by 2 bases; junction bases not matched to a gene: 13. CDR3 sequence: CASSYRRGSGLAGAYEQYF. The CDR3 DNA reads TGTGCCAGCAGCTACCGCAGGGGGTCGGGACTAGCGGGAGCCTACGAGCAGTACTTC.

CDR3 DNA: TGTGCCAGCAGCTTAACAGAAAGCTCTGGGGCCAACGTCCTGACTTTC. Protein sequence: CASSLTESSGANVLTF. This chain uses TRBV7-3 with TRBJ2-6; D gene unclear. Germline CDR1 reads SGHTA; CDR2 reads FQGTGA. The CDR3 has 16 amino acids. Trimming shortened V by 0 bases and J by 0 bases, and 6 bases separated the two germline ends.

This clone has more than one count but fewer than ten. The same CDR3 also results from other DNA sequences found in this sample. The J gene is TRBJ2-1, the V gene TRBV5-1; D is possibly TRBD1 (6 bases). The CDR3 length is 12 residues. V gave up 4 bases and J gave up 7 bases, with 9 bases separating them. Per the germline V gene, CDR1 is SGHRS and CDR2 is YFSETQ. The chain's CDR3 is CASSLQGNEQFF. CDR3 sequence (DNA): TGCGCCAGCAGCCTACAGGGAAATGAGCAGTTCTTC.

The chain has TRBV7-8 and TRBJ1-4; D ambiguous. This CDR3 spans 16 amino acids. Germline CDR1 SGHVS, CDR2 FQNEAQ. The V end lost 2 bases, the J end lost 4 bases, and 14 bases lay between the germline ends. In DNA form, the CDR3 reads TGTGCCAGCAGCTTAAATGGACCGCCCCTTAATGAAAAACTGTTTTTT. Translated, it gives CASSLNGPPLNEKLFF.

J is TRBJ2-5 and V is TRBV25-1, with 7 bases fitting TRBD2. Trimming cost V 3 bases and J 5 bases; bases outside gene matches: 9. CDR1 MGHDK and CDR2 SYGVNS come from the germline V gene. The CDR3 loop spans 15 amino acids. This CDR3 is CASSDPAGLSETQYF. CDR3 in DNA: TGTGCCAGCAGTGATCCAGCGGGACTTTCGGAGACCCAGTACTTC.

The chain uses TRBV15 and TRBJ1-2; D is undetermined. Per the germline V gene, CDR1 is LNHNV and CDR2 is YYDKDF (reference sequence). This CDR3 is 12 amino acids long. The V end lost 0 bases, the J end lost 10 bases, and 9 bases lay between the germline ends. CDR3 nucleotides: TGTGCCACCAGCAGAGATTACCGATCCTACACCTTC. Protein product: CATSRDYRSYTF.

This clone appeared many times. This chain uses TRBV4-1 with TRBJ1-2; D gene unclear. The CDR3 length is 15 residues. V was trimmed by 4 bases and J by 2 bases, leaving 14 bases between them. The germline CDR1 and CDR2 sequences are MGHRA and YSYEKL. CDR3 protein: CASSLREGSNYGYTF. CDR3 DNA: TGCGCCAGCAGCCTCCGGGAGGGTTCCAACTATGGCTACACCTTC.

CDR3 nucleotides: TGCAGTGCTAGCTACAGAGACACCATATATTTT. The encoded protein is CSASYRDTIYF. This chain joins TRBV20-1 and TRBJ1-3; D is unclear. CDR1 is DFQATT and CDR2 is SNEGSKA in the germline V gene (reference sequence). This CDR3 is 11 amino acids long. Trimming left V 3 bases short and J 8 bases short, with 8 bases between.

The J gene is TRBJ2-3, the V gene TRBV4-2; no reliable D call. The CDR3 totals 15 residues. V lost 0 bases and J lost 6, with 13 bases in between. CDR1 is LGHNA, CDR2 YNFKEQ, per germline. The chain's CDR3 is CASSQEGRDKDTQYF. The CDR3 DNA reads as TGTGCCAGCAGCCAAGAAGGTCGTGACAAGGATACGCAGTATTTT.

There are many counts of this clone. J is TRBJ2-1 and V is TRBV6-1, with 14 bases matching TRBD2. CDR3 length: 16 amino acids. Germline assignment: CDR1 MNHNS and CDR2 SASEGT. The ends lost 4 bases at V and 5 bases at J; junction bases unmatched: 4. CDR3 loop: CASSGLAGGPHNEQFF. The CDR3 region has the DNA TGTGCCAGCAGTGGACTAGCGGGAGGGCCCCACAATGAGCAGTTCTTC.

This chain links TRBV5-1 with TRBJ1-1; D gene ambiguous. The germline gives CDR1 SGHRS, CDR2 YFSETQ. Between the trimmed V and J ends, which lost 4 bases and 0 bases, there was a span of 16 bases. The CDR3 is 16 amino acids. The DNA of the CDR3 is TGCGCCAGCAGCCTGGGAAACGCAGTCTTGAACACTGAAGCTTTCTTT. Residues: CASSLGNAVLNTEAFF.

V usage is TRBV19 and J usage is TRBJ2-7; the D is unclear. Germline V gene data show CDR1 as LNHDA and CDR2 as SQIVND (reference sequence). This CDR3 has 13 amino acids. V dropped 1 base and J dropped 8 bases, with 12 bases sitting between them. The CDR3 spells CASSIAWTDQQYF. The CDR3 region has the DNA TGTGCCAGTAGTATAGCCTGGACGGACCAGCAGTACTTC.

The chain carries TRBV6-6 and TRBJ2-3; possible D gene TRBD2, 5 bases. The germline gives CDR1 MNHNY, CDR2 SVGAGI (reference sequence). The CDR3 consists of 16 residues. Trimming left V 4 bases short and J 3 bases short, with 17 bases between. CDR3 in DNA: TGTGCCAGCAGTTTCCCTAGCAATCGTTTGACAGATACGCAGTATTTT. It is translated as CASSFPSNRLTDTQYF.

The chain joins TRBV19 to TRBJ1-5; no clear D. CDR3 size: 16 residues. Trimming took 2 bases from V and 0 from J, leaving 11 bases between them. Germline V gene lookup returns CDR1 LNHDA and CDR2 SQIVND (reference sequence). The CDR3 region is CASSILGGYSNQPQHF. The CDR3 bases are TGTGCCAGTAGTATATTGGGAGGATATAGCAATCAGCCCCAGCATTTT.

This chain joins TRBV5-1 and TRBJ2-1, with D unclear. This CDR3 is 13 amino acids long. Germline V lookup: CDR1 SGHRS, CDR2 YFSETQ. V shed 7 bases and J shed 4 bases, with 12 bases lying between them. The CDR3: CASAAETYNEQFF. The CDR3 DNA is TGCGCCAGCGCGGCTGAAACTTACAATGAGCAGTTCTTC.

As DNA, the CDR3 is TGTGCCAGCAGCCGGAGGAACCAAGAGACCCAGTACTTC. The encoded protein is CASSRRNQETQYF. This chain connects TRBV7-6 to TRBJ2-5, with a tentative D call TRBD2 (5 bases). Germline lookup yields CDR1 SGHVS and CDR2 FNYEAQ. Deletions cut 5 bases from V and 0 bases from J, with 7 bases between. This CDR3 comprises 13 residues. The whole variable domain, filled in from reference TRBV7-6 and TRBJ2-5, reads GAGVSQSPRYKVTKRGQDVALRCDPISGHVSLYWYRQALGQGPEFLTYFNYEAQQDKSGLPNDRFSAERPEGSISTLTIQRTEQRDSAMYRCASSRRNQETQYFGPGTRLLVL.